The clone carrying this TCR beta chain has just a few counts. Its antigen is undetermined. CDR1 and CDR2 (germline): SEHNR, FQNEAQ (reference sequence). Trimming stripped 2 bases from V and 5 bases from J, with 13 bases between. The CDR3 length is 14 residues. Purities over 95% were achieved in all sorted populations. The source of the sample is a study of beta chain features in type 1 diabetes. Study-level findings and limits: For Type 1 diabetes patients, all four CD4+ subsets carried TCRB CDR3s that were moderately but significantly shorter.

Expressed TCRB transcripts were sequenced because the isolated RNA had all been reverse transcribed beforehand. The method was immunoSEQ multiplex PCR; TCRdb's version includes in-frame clones alone and lacks a portion of them. This sample yields under 950,000 clones, of which 15% to 20% are seen a single time; 0.02% to 0.025% belongs to the top ten. The clonotype was recovered from a woman aged 18-35 years in good health. Input material: naive CD4+ T cells from blood. The rearrangement uses TRBV7-9 and TRBJ2-7, with D perhaps TRBD1 (5 bases). The CDR3 nucleotides read TGTGCCAGCAGCTTACTTGGCAGGGATGACGAGCAGTACTTC. Translated, it gives CASSLLGRDDEQYF.